These 5 T cell receptor beta chains were all obtained from the same sample, sequenced in a study of a mutant IDH1 vaccine in newly diagnosed glioma. Time point in this sample: baseline, week 1 (first vaccination visit). Specified treatment: pre-vaccination baseline after standard-of-care therapy. Data came from immunoSEQ multiplex PCR; TCRdb stores just in-frame clones and leaves some out. Of 85,000 to 100,000 clones in the sample, about four fifths are singletons; the top ten hold roughly 6.9%. The material was PBMCs, obtained from a glioma patient treated with radiotherapy, temozolomide or both. The receptors shown here come from a man aged 40-49 years with glioma.

This sequence joins TRBV11-2 and TRBJ2-3; D gene uncertain. Trimming removed 3 bases at V and 2 bases at J, with 9 bases between. There are 14 residues in the CDR3. CDR1 is SGHAT, CDR2 FQNNGV, per germline. CDR3 coding DNA: TGTGCCAGCAGCTTGGACCCGCTCACAGATACGCAGTATTTT. It specifies CASSLDPLTDTQYF.

The chain recombines TRBV11-2 with TRBJ2-3; 16 positions agree with TRBD2. Trimming cost V 5 bases and J 3 bases; bases outside gene matches: 5. From germline, CDR1 is SGHAT and CDR2 FQNNGV. CDR3 size: 17 residues. The CDR3 DNA sequence: TGTGCCAGCAGCGCGGGACTAGCGGGAGGGCCTACAGATACGCAGTATTTT. Amino acid sequence: CASSAGLAGGPTDTQYF.

V is TRBV19 and J is TRBJ2-5; 12 positions agree with TRBD2. Germline V lookup: CDR1 LNHDA, CDR2 SQIVND (reference sequence). The CDR3 is made up of 15 amino acids. The V segment lost 3 bases and the J segment 2 bases; nucleotides outside the gene matches: 1. The CDR3 nucleotides read TGTGCCAGTAGTATCGGACTAGCGGGGCAAGAGACCCAGTACTTC. Its protein is CASSIGLAGQETQYF.

This chain connects TRBV6-5 to TRBJ2-5, with D unclear. CDR1 is MNHEY and CDR2 is SVGAGI in the germline V gene. Trimming took off 8 bases at V and 5 bases at J, with 15 bases between the two ends. CDR3 length: 13 residues. CDR3 amino acids: CASGMPITETQYF. As DNA, the CDR3 is TGTGCCAGCGGCATGCCCATCACTGAGACCCAGTACTTC.

This clone was counted only a few times. At the DNA level, this CDR3 is encoded by other sequences in the same sample as well. The chain recombines TRBV7-9 with TRBJ1-1; D is ambiguous. Deletions cut 0 bases from V and 2 bases from J, with 7 bases between. Germline lookup yields CDR1 SEHNR and CDR2 FQNEAQ (reference sequence). The CDR3 extends over 14 amino acids. CDR3 region: CASSLANRNTEAFF. In DNA form, the CDR3 reads TGTGCCAGCAGCTTAGCGAACCGAAACACTGAAGCTTTCTTT.